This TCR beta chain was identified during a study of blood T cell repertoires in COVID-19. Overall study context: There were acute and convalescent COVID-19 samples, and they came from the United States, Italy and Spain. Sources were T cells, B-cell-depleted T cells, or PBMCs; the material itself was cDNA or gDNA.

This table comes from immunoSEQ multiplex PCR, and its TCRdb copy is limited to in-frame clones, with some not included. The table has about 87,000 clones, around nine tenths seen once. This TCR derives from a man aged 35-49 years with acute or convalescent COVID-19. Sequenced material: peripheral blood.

The CDR3 is CASSIARAYNQPQHF. The CDR3 bases are TGTGCCAGTAGTATAGCAAGAGCGTACAATCAGCCCCAGCATTTT. The chain carries TRBV19 and TRBJ1-5; no clear D. The CDR3 contains 15 residues. V was cut by 1 base and J by 3 bases, with 10 bases left in between. Germline loops: CDR1 LNHDA, CDR2 SQIVND (reference sequence). The whole variable domain, filled in from reference TRBV19 and TRBJ1-5, reads DGGITQSPKYLFRKEGQNVTLSCEQNLNHDAMYWYRQDPGQGLRLIYYSQIVNDFQKGDIAEGYSVSREKKESFPLTVTSAQKNPTAFYLCASSIARAYNQPQHFGDGTRLSIL.